Each of the 23 T cell receptor beta chains below was sequenced from the same sample in a study of T cells after yellow fever vaccination. TCRdb ran MiXCR on the 5' RACE reads and lists one entry per CDR3 protein. The sample carries about 32,000 distinct CDR3 sequences, around 7% recorded once. Sequenced material: PBMCs, either bulk or a sorted T-cell subset (CD4+, CD8+, memory, or dextramer-sorted; not recorded which), taken on the day of the first yellow fever vaccination. The receptor source for this set is a man between 18 and 29 years old who received the YFV17D yellow fever vaccine.

This clonotype was seen many times. This rearrangement joins TRBV24-1 to TRBJ2-5, with TRBD2 matching over 7 bases. Germline trimming cut 7 bases from V and 0 bases from J; bases unmatched to any gene: 7. The CDR3 extends over 15 amino acids. Germline CDR1 is KGHDR and CDR2 is SFDVKD. CDR3 protein: CATSALLADQETQYF. Here the CDR3 DNA reads TGTGCCACCAGCGCCCTTCTAGCGGACCAAGAGACCCAGTACTTC.

This clonotype was seen many times. The rearrangement links TRBV10-1 to TRBJ2-3; 10 nucleotides align to TRBD2. The length of the CDR3 is 14 residues. The V gene end was trimmed by 8 bases and the J gene end by 1 base; junction bases not matched to a gene: 3. Germline CDR1 reads WNHNN; CDR2 reads SYGVQD (reference sequence). The CDR3 here is CASGGLAGTDTQYF. CDR3 nucleotides: TGCGCCAGCGGAGGACTAGCGGGCACAGATACGCAGTATTTT.

As for this clonotype: Being one base from a much bigger clone, this may be a read error. The chain recombines TRBV6-2 or TRBV6-3 with TRBJ2-5, with TRBD1 identical over 8 bases. Germline V gives CDR1 MNHEY, CDR2 SVGEGT. The CDR3 contains 14 residues. V was clipped by 6 bases and J by 0 bases; unmatched bases: 3. In nucleotides, the CDR3 is TGTGCCAGCAGCAGACAGGGGTACCAAGAGACCCAGTACTTC. This sequence encodes CASSRQGYQETQYF.

This clonotype has at least ten counts. The gene calls are TRBV29-1 and TRBJ2-3; D is possibly TRBD1 or TRBD2 (6 bases each). The germline V and J ends were trimmed by 8 bases and 6 bases, with 15 bases remaining between them. The germline V gene has CDR1 SQVTM and CDR2 ANQGSEA. The CDR3 has 12 amino acids. The CDR3 DNA sequence: TGCAGCCTTAGGGGGGTGAGGGATACGCAGTATTTT. Its protein is CSLRGVRDTQYF.

This clonotype was recorded at least ten times. The chain combines TRBV6-5 with TRBJ2-2; tentatively, D is TRBD2 (7 bases). CDR1 MNHEY and CDR2 SVGAGI come from the germline V gene. Trimming took 2 bases from V and 3 from J, leaving 13 bases between them. This CDR3 comprises 16 residues. CDR3 coding DNA: TGTGCCAGCAGTTACGAGGGGGGGGCCGACACCGGGGAGCTGTTTTTT. Residues: CASSYEGGADTGELFF.

This clonotype was seen ten or more times. The J gene is TRBJ1-6, the V gene TRBV6-5, with D maybe TRBD1 (5 bases). Germline values: CDR1 MNHEY, CDR2 SVGAGI. The CDR3 totals 13 residues. The V gene lost 8 bases and the J gene lost 9 bases, with 14 bases spanning the gap. The CDR3, as DNA: TGTGCCAGCGGCGTACAGGATTTTTCACCCCTCCACTTT. Translated, it gives CASGVQDFSPLHF.

This clonotype was observed at least ten times. The chain is built from TRBV5-4 and TRBJ2-1, with 10 bases aligning to TRBD2. The junction had 2 bases not matched to a gene; V was cut back by 3 bases and J by 2 bases. CDR3 length: 15 residues. Per germline, CDR1 SGHNT and CDR2 YYREEE (reference sequence). In nucleotides, the CDR3 is TGTGCCAGCAGCTCAGCGGGGGGGGCCTACAATGAGCAGTTCTTC. As protein: CASSSAGGAYNEQFF.

The V call is TRBV7-3, the J call TRBJ2-7, with 7 bases that match TRBD1. The CDR3 sequence is 14 residues long. Losses at the gene ends were 5 bases for V and 6 bases for J; bases not matched to a gene: 10. The germline CDR1 and CDR2 sequences are SGHTA and FQGTGA. CDR3 in amino acids: CASSIQGQVSEQYF. The CDR3 DNA is TGTGCCAGCAGCATACAGGGGCAGGTCTCCGAGCAGTACTTC.

This clonotype is medium-sized. The chain is built from TRBV5-1 and TRBJ2-3; D ambiguous. V lost 5 bases and J 3 bases, leaving 13 bases between the germline ends. Germline V lookup: CDR1 SGHRS, CDR2 YFSETQ. This CDR3 has 14 amino acids. CDR3 residues: CASRVFWGTDTQYF. In DNA, the CDR3 is TGCGCCAGCAGAGTGTTTTGGGGTACAGATACGCAGTATTTT.

This clonotype has only a few counts. The chain has TRBV2 and TRBJ1-1; D ambiguous. The CDR3 extends over 14 amino acids. Germline lookup yields CDR1 SNHLY and CDR2 FYNNEI. Trimming removed 5 bases from V and 7 bases from J, with 17 bases in between. CDR3 residues: CASSSPNNRDEAFF. CDR3 DNA: TGTGCCAGCAGTTCGCCAAATAATCGGGATGAAGCTTTCTTT.

The chain links TRBV6-1 to TRBJ1-6; no clear D gene. The CDR3 has 14 residues. V lost 8 bases and J lost 5, with 13 bases in between. Germline CDR1 and CDR2: MNHNS and SASEGT. DNA for the CDR3: TGTGCCAGCCCTGGTAACGCCGATAATTCACCCCTCCACTTT. Encoded protein: CASPGNADNSPLHF.

This clonotype was recorded at least ten times. Written as DNA, the CDR3 is TGCAGTGCTAGAGACCCGAAAATTGACTACGAGCAGTACTTC. It translates to CSARDPKIDYEQYF. The chain carries TRBV20-1 and TRBJ2-7; D is ambiguous. The germline CDR1 and CDR2 sequences are DFQATT and SNEGSKA (reference sequence). Deletions cut 0 bases from V and 3 bases from J, with 12 bases between. CDR3 length: 14 amino acids.

This clonotype was observed a handful of times. The chain links TRBV20-1 to TRBJ2-7; D perhaps matches TRBD2 (7 bases). Trimming pared 3 bases from V and 2 bases from J, leaving 17 bases between. In germline, CDR1 is DFQATT, CDR2 SNEGSKA (reference sequence). This CDR3 has 15 amino acids. The CDR3 sequence: CSASLARGGAYEQYV. Here the CDR3 DNA reads TGCAGTGCTAGTTTAGCAAGGGGGGGGGCCTACGAGCAGTACGTC.

This clonotype was detected many times. The V gene is TRBV10-3, the J gene TRBJ2-3; D perhaps matches TRBD2 (6 bases). The V end was cut by 0 bases, the J end by 3 bases, with 7 bases between. The CDR3 sequence is 14 residues long. Germline CDR1 ENHRY, CDR2 SYGVKD. CDR3 nucleotide sequence: TGTGCCATCAGTGAGTCCGGGGGAACAGATACGCAGTATTTT. It is translated as CAISESGGTDTQYF.

This clonotype was counted many times. J is TRBJ2-1 and V is TRBV5-1, with D possibly being TRBD1 or TRBD2 (6 bases each). V dropped 4 bases and J dropped 2 bases, with 16 bases sitting between them. There are 16 residues in the CDR3. Per the germline V gene, CDR1 is SGHRS and CDR2 is YFSETQ. CDR3 loop: CASSARLGGPYNEQFF. The DNA for the CDR3 is TGCGCCAGCAGCGCCAGGTTAGGGGGGCCCTACAATGAGCAGTTCTTC. Looking up the rest from reference TRBV5-1 and TRBJ2-1 gives the full variable domain: KAGVTQTPRYLIKTRGQQVTLSCSPISGHRSVSWYQQTPGQGLQFLFEYFSETQRNKGNFPGRFSGRQFSNSRSEMNVSTLELGDSALYLCASSARLGGPYNEQFFGPGTRLTVL.

As regards this clonotype: This sequence may be a read error, since a much larger clone differs from it by one base. V gene TRBV29-1 combines with J gene TRBJ2-5; a possible D gene is TRBD2 (7 bases). Looked up from germline, CDR1 is SQVTM and CDR2 is ANQGSEA. This CDR3 has 12 amino acids. The CDR3 sequence: CGGGQIQETQYF. Written as DNA, the CDR3 is TGCGGCGGGGGCCAGATCCAAGAGACCCAGTACTTC.

The count of this clonotype is one. This may be a read error: a much more frequent sequence differs by one nucleotide. The chain combines TRBV5-1 with TRBJ2-7, with a tentative D call TRBD1 (5 bases). The CDR3 extends over 14 amino acids. V was trimmed by 3 bases and J by 1 base, leaving 11 bases between them. Germline V CDR1 and CDR2: SGHRS, YFSETQ. CDR3 bases: TGCGCCAGCAGCTGGACACCCGTATCCTACGAGCAGTACTTC. The encoded protein is CASSWTPVSYEQYF.

The sample holds many counts of this clonotype. The rearrangement joins TRBV7-9 to TRBJ2-1, with 10 bases lining up with TRBD2. The CDR3 consists of 16 residues. CDR1 and CDR2 from the germline V gene are SEHNR and FQNEAQ (reference sequence). The J segment lost 2 bases and the V segment lost 2 bases, leaving 3 bases of the junction unmatched. In DNA, the CDR3 is TGTGCCAGCAGCTTAAGCCTAGCGGGGGCCTACAATGAGCAGTTCTTC. Translated, it gives CASSLSLAGAYNEQFF.

This clonotype showed up many times. The chain joins TRBV7-2 to TRBJ1-4; D not certain. Trimming pared 5 bases from V and 4 bases from J, leaving 8 bases between. Germline V lookup: CDR1 SGHTA, CDR2 FQGNSA. The CDR3 sequence is 13 residues long. The DNA of the CDR3 is TGTGCCAGCAGCCTACAGATTAATGAAAAACTGTTTTTT. Translated: CASSLQINEKLFF.

By share, this clonotype counts as large. The chain is built from TRBV7-2 and TRBJ2-1; 11 nucleotides match TRBD2. Unmatched junction bases numbered 8, after V lost 6 bases and J lost 7 bases. Germline CDR1 reads SGHTA; CDR2 reads FQGNSA. This CDR3 contains 15 residues. The CDR3 region is CASSFGLAGGNEQFF. CDR3 bases: TGTGCCAGCAGTTTCGGACTAGCGGGTGGGAATGAGCAGTTCTTC. The variable domain in full, completed from reference TRBV7-2 and TRBJ2-1, reads GAGVSQSPSNKVTEKGKDVELRCDPISGHTALYWYRQSLGQGLEFLIYFQGNSAPDKSGLPSDRFSAERTGGSVSTLTIQRTQQEDSAVYLCASSFGLAGGNEQFFGPGTRLTVL.

There are many counts of this clonotype. V and J are TRBV15 and TRBJ1-2; D not certain. The CDR3 has 14 residues. Germline loops: CDR1 LNHNV, CDR2 YYDKDF (reference sequence). V was shortened by 1 base and J by 1 base, with 7 bases between the two germline ends. The DNA of the CDR3 is TGTGCCACCAGCAGAGCCGGCTTTAACTATGGCTACACCTTC. Protein sequence: CATSRAGFNYGYTF.

Ten or more counts support this clonotype. This sequence joins TRBV5-6 and TRBJ2-1; D gene ambiguous. CDR1 is SGHDT, CDR2 YYEEEE, per germline. There are 14 residues in the CDR3. Trimming left V 0 bases short and J 3 bases short, with 7 bases between. The CDR3 spells CASSLETYYNEQFF. The CDR3 region has the DNA TGTGCCAGCAGCTTGGAGACTTACTACAATGAGCAGTTCTTC.

For this clonotype: Germline and junction disagree at one end, which may indicate a read error. The chain couples TRBV4-1 to TRBJ2-5; the D is unclear. CDR3 size: 15 residues. The germline CDR1 and CDR2 sequences are MGHRA and YSYEKL. CDR3 loop: CACSLRWLNQETQYF. The CDR3 nucleotides are TGCGCCTGCAGCCTACGGTGGCTGAACCAAGAGACCCAGTACTTC.